This passage covers 5 T cell receptor beta chains from one sample sequenced in a study of Ad26.COV2.S vaccination and SARS-CoV-2 variants. Treatment given: about 20 received Ad26.COV2.S at low or high dose, single or two shots; about 5 received placebo; per-sample allocation not given. On day 63 after the first injection, vaccine and placebo recipients gave samples. TCRdb's table, derived via immunoSEQ multiplex PCR, lists solely in-frame clones and lacks some. The sample has a few hundred thousand clones; about 90% are singletons. Specimen: peripheral blood, collected in a trial of Ad26.COV2.S vaccine versus placebo. The origin of the receptors is a person aged 18-65 years who received the Ad26.COV2.S COVID-19 vaccine or a placebo.

This clone has a single count. The chain carries TRBV12-3 or TRBV12-4 and TRBJ1-1; D is perhaps TRBD1 (6 bases). V was pared by 6 bases and J by 1 base, with 9 bases between. The CDR3 has 13 residues. The CDR3 loop reads CASSGGANTEAFF. In nucleotides, the CDR3 is TGTGCCAGCAGCGGGGGGGCGAACACTGAAGCTTTCTTT.

V gene TRBV25-1 combines with J gene TRBJ1-6, with 9 bases fitting TRBD1. The germline V gene has CDR1 MGHDK and CDR2 SYGVNS. The CDR3 is 15 residues long. Trimming removed 3 bases from V and 9 bases from J; junction bases left unmatched: 6. The CDR3 region has the DNA TGTGCCAGCAGTGACCGGGACAGGGTTACTTCACCCCTCCACTTT. Protein: CASSDRDRVTSPLHF.

The CDR3 sequence: CASSQVPGGNEQFF. Written as DNA, the CDR3 is TGCGCCAGCAGCCAAGTTCCAGGGGGCAATGAGCAGTTCTTC. V usage is TRBV4-1 and J usage is TRBJ2-1, with TRBD1 identical over 7 bases. V shed 1 base and J 6 bases; nucleotides not matched to a gene: 3. CDR3 size: 14 residues. CDR1 and CDR2 (germline): MGHRA, YSYEKL.

The gene calls are TRBV3-1 (or the pseudogene TRBV3-2) and TRBJ2-4; 8 bases map to TRBD2. CDR1 and CDR2 from the germline V gene are LGHDT and YNNKEL (reference sequence). There are 14 residues in the CDR3. The V segment lost 4 bases and the J segment 7 bases; nucleotides outside the gene matches: 6. DNA of the CDR3: TGTGCCAGCAGCCCATCCGGGACTAGTAACATTCAGTACTTC. Encoded protein: CASSPSGTSNIQYF.

The rearrangement uses TRBV7-9 and TRBJ1-2, with TRBD1 matching over 8 bases. The V and J ends lost 4 bases and 7 bases, in that order; junction bases with no gene match: 5. This CDR3 contains 13 residues. The V gene's germline CDR1 is SEHNR and CDR2 FQNEAQ (reference sequence). DNA of the CDR3: TGTGCCAGCAGCTCCCGACAGGGGTCTGGCTACACCTTC. Translated: CASSSRQGSGYTF.